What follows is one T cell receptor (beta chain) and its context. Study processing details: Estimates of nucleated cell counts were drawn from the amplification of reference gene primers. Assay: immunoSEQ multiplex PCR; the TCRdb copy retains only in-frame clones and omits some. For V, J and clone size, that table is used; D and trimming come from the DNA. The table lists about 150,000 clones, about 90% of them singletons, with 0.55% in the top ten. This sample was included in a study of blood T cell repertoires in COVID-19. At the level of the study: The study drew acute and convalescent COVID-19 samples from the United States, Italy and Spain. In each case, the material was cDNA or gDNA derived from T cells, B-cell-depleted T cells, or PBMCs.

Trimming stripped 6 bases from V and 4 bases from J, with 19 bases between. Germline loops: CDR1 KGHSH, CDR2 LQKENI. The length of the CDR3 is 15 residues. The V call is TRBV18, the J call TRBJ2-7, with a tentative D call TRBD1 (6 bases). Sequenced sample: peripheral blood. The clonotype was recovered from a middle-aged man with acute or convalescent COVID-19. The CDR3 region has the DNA TGTGCCAGCTCCCGGCAGCAGACAGGCGAGTACGAGCAGTACTTC. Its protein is CASSRQQTGEYEQYF. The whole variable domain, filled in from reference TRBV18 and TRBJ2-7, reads NAGVMQNPRHLVRRRGQEARLRCSPMKGHSHVYWYRQLPEEGLKFMVYLQKENIIDESGMPKERFSAEFPKEGPSILRIQQVVRGDSAAYFCASSRQQTGEYEQYFGPGTRLTVT.